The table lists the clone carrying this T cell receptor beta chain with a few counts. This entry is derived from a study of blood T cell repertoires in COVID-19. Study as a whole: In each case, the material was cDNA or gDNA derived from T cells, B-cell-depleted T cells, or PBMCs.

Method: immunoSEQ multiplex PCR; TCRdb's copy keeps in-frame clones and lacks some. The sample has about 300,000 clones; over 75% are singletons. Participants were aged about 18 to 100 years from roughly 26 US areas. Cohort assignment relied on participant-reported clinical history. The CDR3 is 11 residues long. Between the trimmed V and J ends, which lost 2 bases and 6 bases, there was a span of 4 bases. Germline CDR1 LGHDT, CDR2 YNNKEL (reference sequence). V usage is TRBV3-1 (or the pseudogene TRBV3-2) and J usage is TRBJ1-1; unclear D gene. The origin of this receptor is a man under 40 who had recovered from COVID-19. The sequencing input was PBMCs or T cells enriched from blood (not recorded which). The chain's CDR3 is CASSQSSEAFF. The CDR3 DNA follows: TGTGCCAGCAGCCAATCCTCTGAAGCTTTCTTT.